This paragraph covers one T cell receptor (beta chain) sequence. What it recognizes is unknown. These data are taken from a study of T cell responses to AZD1222 COVID-19 vaccine. Clones were read by immunoSEQ multiplex PCR, and TCRdb kept only the in-frame ones, dropping some. The repertoire holds over 120,000 clones, with over 75% as singletons. The CDR3 is made up of 14 amino acids. V lost 4 bases to trimming and J lost 7 bases; unmatched junction nucleotides: 7. The V gene's germline CDR1 is SGHTS and CDR2 YDEGEE. Study-wide points: Just 5 or 6 AZD1222 recipients tested seropositive at baseline. White British donors predominated, females outnumbered males, and clonal diversity was possibly underestimated.

This clonotype was obtained from an adult who received the MenACWY meningococcal vaccine as a control. Sequencing was performed on peripheral blood, taken 28 days after the second dose of the MenACWY control vaccine. The rearrangement joins TRBV5-8 to TRBJ1-5; 8 bases are a match to TRBD1. This CDR3 is CASSPGQGGQPQHF. The CDR3, as DNA: TGTGCCAGCAGCCCCGGACAGGGCGGACAGCCCCAGCATTTT.